Each of the 25 T cell receptor beta chains below was sequenced from the same sample in a study of T cell responses to AZD1222 COVID-19 vaccine. Measured with immunoSEQ multiplex PCR; TCRdb has only the in-frame clones, and not every one. The table records some 150,000 clones, about 87% of them present only once. This specimen was peripheral blood, taken on day 0 of MenACWY control vaccination. These receptors came from an adult in good health.

This sequence joins TRBV4-2 and TRBJ1-2; 7 nucleotides align to TRBD1. The germline V gene encodes CDR1 LGHNA and CDR2 YNFKEQ. With V trimmed by 4 bases and J by 8 bases, 25 bases remained unmatched. The CDR3 loop spans 19 amino acids. CDR3 nucleotide sequence: TGTGCCAGCAGCCCGCGAGAGACAGGGAGAGGTCCCCGCGGAATGGGCTACACCTTC. Encoded protein: CASSPRETGRGPRGMGYTF.

The chain's CDR3 is CASSGDRGVNTEAFF. CDR3 sequence (DNA): TGTGCCAGCAGTGGGGACAGAGGGGTGAACACTGAAGCTTTCTTT. This rearrangement joins TRBV6-2 or TRBV6-3 to TRBJ1-1; TRBD1 agrees at 7 bases. The V segment lost 5 bases and the J segment 0 bases; nucleotides outside the gene matches: 6. The germline CDR1 and CDR2 sequences are MNHEY and SVGEGT. This CDR3 comprises 15 residues.

This clone appeared a few times. CDR3 sequence reads: CASSITAMNTEAFF. The CDR3 DNA is TGTGCCAGTAGTATCACAGCCATGAACACTGAAGCTTTCTTT. The rearrangement uses TRBV19 and TRBJ1-1; unclear D gene. In germline, CDR1 is LNHDA, CDR2 SQIVND (reference sequence). CDR3 size: 14 residues. V was shortened by 3 bases and J by 0 bases, with 8 bases between the two germline ends. Together with reference TRBV19 and TRBJ1-1, the CDR3 gives the full variable domain: DGGITQSPKYLFRKEGQNVTLSCEQNLNHDAMYWYRQDPGQGLRLIYYSQIVNDFQKGDIAEGYSVSREKKESFPLTVTSAQKNPTAFYLCASSITAMNTEAFFGQGTRLTVV.

CDR3 nucleotides: TGTGCCAGCAGCTTATTTGGGACAGGGGGCGAGCAGTACTTC. Its protein is CASSLFGTGGEQYF. V and J are TRBV7-2 and TRBJ2-7, with 11 bases matching TRBD1. Trimming took 2 bases from V and 6 from J; bases not matched to a gene: 3. Germline loops: CDR1 SGHTA, CDR2 FQGNSA. This CDR3 is 14 amino acids long.

The chain carries TRBV29-1 and TRBJ2-1, with 8 nucleotides matching TRBD1. CDR3 length equals 15 residues. Germline assignment: CDR1 SQVTM and CDR2 ANQGSEA. The J segment lost 4 bases and the V segment lost 6 bases, leaving 11 bases of the junction unmatched. The CDR3 DNA sequence: TGCAGCGTCAAGCCAGGGACAGGACCGTACAATGAGCAGTTCTTC. Translated: CSVKPGTGPYNEQFF.

This chain uses TRBV7-3 with TRBJ2-5, with D tentatively TRBD1 (5 bases). The germline CDR1 and CDR2 sequences are SGHTA and FQGTGA. The V end lost 3 bases, the J end lost 4 bases, and 9 bases lay between the germline ends. The CDR3 is 13 residues long. This CDR3 reads CASSFQGGETQYF. CDR3 DNA: TGTGCCAGCAGCTTCCAGGGTGGAGAGACCCAGTACTTC.

V is TRBV12-3 or TRBV12-4 and J is TRBJ1-1; no reliable D call. The CDR3 runs 13 residues. The V end was cut by 6 bases, the J end by 0 bases, with 8 bases between. The CDR3 loop reads CASRLDLNTEAFF. The CDR3 DNA reads as TGTGCCAGCAGACTTGATCTGAACACTGAAGCTTTCTTT.

The chain recombines TRBV2 with TRBJ2-5; a possible D gene is TRBD1 (6 bases). Germline loops: CDR1 SNHLY, CDR2 FYNNEI. This CDR3 has 15 amino acids. V lost 7 bases to trimming and J lost 4 bases, with 19 bases between them. The DNA of the CDR3 is TGTGCCAGCACCCTAGGGGGAACCCGAGGAGAGACCCAGTACTTC. Protein: CASTLGGTRGETQYF.

The J gene is TRBJ1-2, the V gene TRBV28; D unclear. Looked up from germline, CDR1 is MDHEN and CDR2 is SYDVKM. The CDR3 sequence is 15 residues long. V lost 3 bases, J lost 3 bases, and 14 bases lay in between. CDR3 nucleotides: TGTGCCAGCAGTTTTGTGGCAGGAGGGCACTATGGCTACACCTTC. Protein sequence: CASSFVAGGHYGYTF.

This clone was found a few times. The chain recombines TRBV4-1 with TRBJ1-2; no reliable D call. The V gene's germline CDR1 is MGHRA and CDR2 YSYEKL. The CDR3 runs to 17 residues. Trimming pared 0 bases from V and 0 bases from J, leaving 14 bases between. The CDR3 region has the DNA TGCGCCAGCAGCCAAGATGATCGGGAGGGATCTAACTATGGCTACACCTTC. This encodes CASSQDDREGSNYGYTF.

The chain combines TRBV18 with TRBJ1-1; maybe TRBD1 (6 bases). The germline V gene encodes CDR1 KGHSH and CDR2 LQKENI. Trimming shortened V by 6 bases and J by 3 bases, and 11 bases separated the two germline ends. There are 13 residues in the CDR3. CDR3 amino acids: CASSSAGDTEAFF. For the CDR3, the DNA is TGTGCCAGCTCCTCGGCAGGGGACACTGAAGCTTTCTTT.

The rearrangement uses TRBV3-1 (or the pseudogene TRBV3-2) and TRBJ1-3; weak D call: TRBD1 (5 bases). Germline loops: CDR1 LGHDT, CDR2 YNNKEL (reference sequence). The V gene lost 5 bases and the J gene lost 2 bases, with 16 bases spanning the gap. This CDR3 has 16 amino acids. CDR3 nucleotide sequence: TGTGCCAGCAGCACCAGGGTATACGGCACTGGAAACACCATATATTTT. Amino acid sequence: CASSTRVYGTGNTIYF.

This sequence joins TRBV29-1 and TRBJ2-3; the match to TRBD2 covers 12 bases. This CDR3 is 14 amino acids long. Germline CDR1 SQVTM, CDR2 ANQGSEA. Losses at the gene ends were 5 bases for V and 1 base for J; bases not matched to a gene: 1. CDR3 sequence: CSVRLAGGTDTQYF. The DNA for the CDR3 is TGCAGCGTTAGACTAGCGGGAGGCACAGATACGCAGTATTTT.

CDR3 sequence: CASSPEEVRTEAFF. The CDR3 nucleotides are TGCGCCAGCAGCCCGGAGGAGGTGCGAACTGAAGCTTTCTTT. The V gene is TRBV5-1, the J gene TRBJ1-1; no firm D call. Between the trimmed V and J ends, which lost 4 bases and 5 bases, there was a span of 15 bases. This CDR3 contains 14 residues. From germline, CDR1 is SGHRS and CDR2 YFSETQ.

J is TRBJ1-1 and V is TRBV7-2; 8 bases match TRBD1. The CDR3 has 16 residues. Trimming at V came to 1 base and at J to 3 bases, leaving 7 bases not matched to a gene. Germline values: CDR1 SGHTA, CDR2 FQGNSA. The CDR3, as DNA: TGTGCCAGCAGCTTAGTGGGCAGGGGGCGCGACACTGAAGCTTTCTTT. It is translated as CASSLVGRGRDTEAFF.

The chain has TRBV7-3 and TRBJ2-1; 7 bases are a match to TRBD2. Unmatched junction bases numbered 1, after V lost 2 bases and J lost 9 bases. The length of the CDR3 is 12 residues. Per the germline V gene, CDR1 is SGHTA and CDR2 is FQGTGA. The CDR3 DNA is TGTGCCAGCAGCTTAGCTAGCGGTGAGCAGTTCTTC. Amino acid sequence: CASSLASGEQFF.

The chain is built from TRBV6-5 and TRBJ1-6; 7 nucleotides line up with TRBD1. The CDR3 extends over 14 amino acids. V gave up 5 bases and J gave up 9 bases; unmatched junction bases: 7. CDR1 and CDR2 from the germline V gene are MNHEY and SVGAGI. CDR3 DNA: TGTGCCAGCAGTACAGGGGAGAAAGGTTCACCCCTCCACTTT. Its protein is CASSTGEKGSPLHF.

About this clone itself: Compared with germline, one end of the junction differs, possibly owing to a read error. The rearrangement links TRBV7-7 to TRBJ2-5, with D tentatively TRBD2 (6 bases). The germline gives CDR1 SSHAT, CDR2 FNYEAQ (reference sequence). The CDR3 is 15 residues long. The CDR3 here is CASSLAPGDGETQYF. CDR3 in DNA: TGTGCTAGCAGCTTAGCGCCGGGGGACGGGGAGACCCAGTACTTC. Supplemented by reference TRBV7-7 and TRBJ2-5, the full variable domain reads GAGVSQSPRYKVTKRGQDVTLRCDPISSHATLYWYQQALGQGPEFLTYFNYEAQPDKSGLPSDRFSAERPEGSISTLTIQRTEQRDSAMYRCASSLAPGDGETQYFGPGTRLLVL.

The chain recombines TRBV18 with TRBJ2-7; a possible D gene is TRBD1 (5 bases). V was shortened by 2 bases and J by 3 bases, with 11 bases between the two germline ends. The CDR3 runs to 14 residues. Per the germline V gene, CDR1 is KGHSH and CDR2 is LQKENI. CDR3 sequence: CASSPGAAYYEQYF. In DNA form, the CDR3 reads TGTGCCAGCTCACCAGGGGCAGCCTACTACGAGCAGTACTTC. The complete variable domain, with remaining parts taken from reference TRBV18 and TRBJ2-7, reads NAGVMQNPRHLVRRRGQEARLRCSPMKGHSHVYWYRQLPEEGLKFMVYLQKENIIDESGMPKERFSAEFPKEGPSILRIQQVVRGDSAAYFCASSPGAAYYEQYFGPGTRLTVT.

The rearrangement joins TRBV30 to TRBJ1-1; no definite D call. The CDR3 spans 14 residues. V shed 0 bases and J shed 2 bases, with 10 bases lying between them. Germline CDR1 and CDR2: GTSNPN and SVGIG (reference sequence). The CDR3 DNA is TGTGCCTGGAGTGTATGGAACAGTAACACTGAAGCTTTCTTT. It yields the protein CAWSVWNSNTEAFF. Full variable domain (outside the CDR3, taken from reference TRBV30 and TRBJ1-1): SQTIHQWPATLVQPVGSPLSLECTVEGTSNPNLYWYRQAAGRGLQLLFYSVGIGQISSEVPQNLSASRPQDRQFILSSKKLLLSDSGFYLCAWSVWNSNTEAFFGQGTRLTVV.

The chain employs TRBV7-8 and TRBJ2-5, with a weak D call TRBD2 (5 bases). The CDR3 sequence is 12 residues long. V was clipped by 1 base and J by 5 bases, with 5 bases between them. Germline values: CDR1 SGHVS, CDR2 FQNEAQ. Here the CDR3 reads CASSLGEETQYF. CDR3 sequence (DNA): TGTGCCAGCAGCTTAGGGGAGGAGACCCAGTACTTC.

CDR3 sequence (DNA): TGTGCCAGCAGAATCGGGACAGGGATACCCTATAATTCACCCCTCCACTTT. As protein: CASRIGTGIPYNSPLHF. The genes are TRBV21-1 and TRBJ1-6; the table calls TRBD1, which could not be checked here. TRBV21-1 is described as a pseudogene. The CDR3 covers 17 residues.

V is TRBV14 and J is TRBJ1-2; TRBD1 matches at 10 bases. Looked up from germline, CDR1 is SGHDN and CDR2 is FVKESK. V lost 4 bases and J lost 7; bases outside the gene matches: 12. This CDR3 has 16 residues. CDR3 DNA sequence: TGTGCCAGCAGCCTTGACCCGGGACAGGGGTATTCTGGCTACACCTTC. This translates into CASSLDPGQGYSGYTF.

The CDR3: CASSLGTTGRHEQYF. The CDR3 DNA is TGTGCCAGCAGCCTTGGGACGACCGGTAGACACGAGCAGTACTTC. The V and J genes are TRBV11-2 and TRBJ2-7, with D perhaps TRBD1 or TRBD2 (5 bases each). Trimming removed 5 bases at V and 5 bases at J, with 19 bases between. The germline V gene encodes CDR1 SGHAT and CDR2 FQNNGV. The CDR3 spans 15 residues.

The chain is built from TRBV10-1 and TRBJ2-5; D is possibly TRBD2 (6 bases). This CDR3 has 17 amino acids. The V end was cut by 1 base, the J end by 0 bases, with 15 bases between. Germline CDR1 WNHNN, CDR2 SYGVQD (reference sequence). CDR3 amino acids: CASSEFNYGTHQETQYF. As DNA, the CDR3 is TGCGCCAGCAGTGAGTTCAATTATGGGACTCACCAAGAGACCCAGTACTTC.